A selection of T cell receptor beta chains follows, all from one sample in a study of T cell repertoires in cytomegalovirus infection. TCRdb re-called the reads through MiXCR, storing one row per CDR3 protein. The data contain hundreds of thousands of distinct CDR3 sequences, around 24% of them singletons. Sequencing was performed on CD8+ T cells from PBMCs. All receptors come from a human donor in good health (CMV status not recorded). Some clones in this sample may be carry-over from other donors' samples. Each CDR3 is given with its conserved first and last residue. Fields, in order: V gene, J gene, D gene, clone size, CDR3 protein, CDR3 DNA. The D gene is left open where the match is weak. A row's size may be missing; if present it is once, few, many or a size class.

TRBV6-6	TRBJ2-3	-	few	CASSDRNTPTDTQYF	TGTGCCAGCAGTGACCGCAACACGCCCACAGATACGCAGTATTTT
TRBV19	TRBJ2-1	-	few	CASSIVLWGNHEQFF	TGTGCCAGTAGTATTGTTCTATGGGGTAACCATGAGCAGTTCTTC
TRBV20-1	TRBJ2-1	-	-	CSANRGHGREQFF	TGCAGTGCAAACCGGGGACATGGACGTGAGCAGTTCTTC
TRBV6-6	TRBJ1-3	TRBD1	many	CASSLPPTGGNTIYF	TGTGCCAGCAGTCTCCCTCCGACAGGGGGAAACACCATATATTTT
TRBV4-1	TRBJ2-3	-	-	CASSQEKNPADTQYF	TGCGCCAGCAGCCAAGAAAAAAACCCGGCAGATACGCAGTATTTT
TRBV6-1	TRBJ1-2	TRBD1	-	CASSSGGRRSYYGYTF	TGTGCCAGCAGCTCAGGGGGGCGACGTTCTTACTATGGCTACACCTTC
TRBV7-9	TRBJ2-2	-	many	CASSSVGTLHTGELFF	TGTGCCAGCAGCTCCGTTGGGACTCTACACACCGGGGAGCTGTTTTTT
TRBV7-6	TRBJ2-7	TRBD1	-	CASSLYRDRPYEQYF	TGTGCCAGCAGCCTCTACCGGGACAGACCCTACGAGCAGTACTTC
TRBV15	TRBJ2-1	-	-	CATSRGGTSWAYNEQFF	TGTGCCACCAGCAGAGGAGGGACTTCCTGGGCCTACAATGAGCAGTTCTTC
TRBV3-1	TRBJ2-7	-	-	CASSQTKGPYEQYF	TGTGCCAGCAGCCAGACCAAGGGACCCTACGAGCAGTACTTC
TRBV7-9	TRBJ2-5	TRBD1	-	CASSLPPGTVQETQYF	TGTGCCAGCAGCTTACCCCCCGGGACAGTCCAAGAGACCCAGTACTTC
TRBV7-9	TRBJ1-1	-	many	CASTPKGNTEAFF	TGTGCCAGCACCCCGAAAGGTAACACTGAAGCTTTCTTT
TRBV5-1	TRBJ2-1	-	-	CASSPLTGPYNEQFF	TGCGCCAGCAGCCCCCTGACGGGGCCCTACAATGAGCAGTTCTTC
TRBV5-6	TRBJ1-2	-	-	CASSLGVKDGYTF	TGTGCCAGCAGCTTGGGGGTCAAGGATGGCTACACCTTC
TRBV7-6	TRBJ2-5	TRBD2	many	CASSLDIAIAGGETQYF	TGTGCCAGCAGCTTAGATATCGCTATAGCGGGGGGAGAGACCCAGTACTTC
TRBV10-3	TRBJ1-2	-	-	CAISESGWTAYGYTF	TGTGCCATCAGTGAGTCGGGATGGACAGCATATGGCTACACCTTC
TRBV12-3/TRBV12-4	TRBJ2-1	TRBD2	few	CASRGTSGGPSSYNEQFF	TGTGCCAGCAGGGGGACTAGCGGGGGCCCTAGCTCCTACAATGAGCAGTTCTTC
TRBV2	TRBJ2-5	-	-	CASSEAAETRTSKETQYF	TGTGCCAGCAGTGAAGCTGCCGAGACCAGGACATCTAAAGAGACCCAGTACTTC
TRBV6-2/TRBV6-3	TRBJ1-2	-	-	CASSPGASNYGYTF	TGTGCCAGCAGTCCCGGGGCCTCTAACTATGGCTACACCTTC
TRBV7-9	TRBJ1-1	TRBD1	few	CATGNQGGEAFF	TGTGCCACCGGGAATCAGGGGGGTGAAGCTTTCTTT